The clone carrying this TCR beta chain was seen ten or more times. The antigen remains unidentified. This sample is part of a study of T cells in Graves' hyperthyroidism and ophthalmopathy. RNA transcripts yielded amplified TCR beta CDR3 regions. The HTBI set primed first-round TCR CDR3 RT-PCR. MiXCR, applied by TCRdb to the multiplex PCR reads, yields one record per CDR3 protein. Of 500,000 to 550,000 distinct CDR3 sequences detected, roughly 20% appear once; the ten largest clones hold about 25%. Study conclusions and caveats: The model identified upcoming ophthalmopathy a median approximately six months ahead of onset.

Germline V gives CDR1 SNHLY, CDR2 FYNNEI. The ends were cut back, 5 bases at V and 1 base at J, with 8 bases in the middle. The CDR3 loop spans 13 amino acids. The sample taken for sequencing was blood. The TCR was taken from a man younger than 30 with Graves' hyperthyroidism. The chain recombines TRBV2 with TRBJ1-2; the D gene is possibly TRBD1 (6 bases). CDR3 in amino acids: CASSTGSNYGYTF. The CDR3 nucleotides read TGTGCCAGCAGTACAGGGAGTAACTATGGCTACACCTTC.